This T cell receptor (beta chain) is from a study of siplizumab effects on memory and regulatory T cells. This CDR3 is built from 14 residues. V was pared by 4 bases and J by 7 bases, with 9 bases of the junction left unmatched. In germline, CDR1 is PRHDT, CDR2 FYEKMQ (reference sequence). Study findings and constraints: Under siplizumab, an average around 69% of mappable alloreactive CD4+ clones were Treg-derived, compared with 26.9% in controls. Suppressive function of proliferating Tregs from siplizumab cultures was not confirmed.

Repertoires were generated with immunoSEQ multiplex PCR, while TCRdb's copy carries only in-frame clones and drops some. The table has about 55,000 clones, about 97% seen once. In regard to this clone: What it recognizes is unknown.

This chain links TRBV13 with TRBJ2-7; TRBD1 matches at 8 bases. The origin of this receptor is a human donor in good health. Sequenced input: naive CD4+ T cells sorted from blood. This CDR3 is CASSSGQGRGEQYF. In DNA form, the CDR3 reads TGTGCCAGCAGCTCAGGACAGGGTCGGGGAGAGCAGTACTTC. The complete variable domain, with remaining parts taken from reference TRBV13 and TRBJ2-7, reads AAGVIQSPRHLIKEKRETATLKCYPIPRHDTVYWYQQGPGQDPQFLISFYEKMQSDKGSIPDRFSAQQFSDYHSELNMSSLELGDSALYFCASSSGQGRGEQYFGPGTRLTVT.